This paragraph covers one T cell receptor beta chain sequence. Its specific antigen is unknown. The record has no base qualities; no much larger clone is one base away. The V and J ends are trimmed by 1 base and 0 bases, leaving 18 bases between them. From its cysteine to its phenylalanine, the CDR3 spans 19 amino acids. Just CDR3 DNA is preserved here, 57 bases in frame from base 1. The germline V gene supplies CDR1 SGHNT and CDR2 YENEEA. These data are taken from a study of blood T cell repertoires in COVID-19 (dated by TCRdb to the early 2020s). Context from the whole study: Collaborator samples came from the United States, Italy and Spain and covered acute and convalescent phases of COVID-19. The prospective study material was composed of cDNA or gDNA derived from T cells, B-cell-depleted T cells, or PBMCs. Deeply sampled blood TCRbeta repertoires from subjects exposed to, actively infected with, or recovered from COVID-19 were included in the dataset. The repertoires were released in a freely available public database intended as a resource for research on the immune response to SARS-CoV-2. Samples were obtained from the ongoing ImmuneRACE study (first 160 participants) and from over a thousand subjects provided by 6 global collaborators. Sample metadata almost always included a de-identified subject ID, COVID-19 status, age in years and sex. Where available, HLA class I and class II types were obtained from metadata supplied by the sample provider rather than from assay-based typing. The study at large found these results: How much clinical and demographic metadata was included differed by source and by participant, and the metadata was provided uncurated.

TCRbeta CDR3 regions were amplified from genomic DNA using the immunoSEQ Assay, a bias-controlled multiplex PCR. For the original study's pipeline: The number of nucleated cells in each sample was estimated by amplification of reference gene primers within the assay. To quantify the absolute abundance of each unique TCRbeta CDR3 rearrangement, sequence reads were collapsed and filtered. Productive Simpson clonality was computed per sample as the square root of Simpson's diversity index over productive rearrangements. The table was pulled from immuneACCESS by TCRdb, which kept in-frame rearrangements only. Such tables lose some clones; where checked, under half of the loss comes from unresolved V genes, and the rest has no known cause. V, J and clone size were drawn from that table, and D and trimming were deduced from the DNA. The sample includes 50,000 to 65,000 clones, with over 60% observed a single time. The ten largest clones represent around 4.4% of the sample.

One collaborating source in Seattle enrolled patients during active infection and followed them longitudinally through the course of disease. Each collaborating institution followed its own protocols to collect whole blood in K2EDTA tubes. For TCRbeta analysis, collaborator samples were shipped as frozen whole blood, as isolated PBMCs, or as DNA extracted from either sample type. In this chain, TRBV11-3 is recombined with TRBJ2-2; perhaps TRBD1 is the D gene, with 6 bases matching. This receptor was identified in a woman in her 70s with COVID-19, enrolled during active disease. The sample was peripheral blood. The DNA sequence reads TGTGCCAGCAGCTTAGGAGGGGGTTTCCTCTCTTCGAACACCGGGGAGCTGTTTTTT. This yields the protein CASSLGGGFLSSNTGELFF.